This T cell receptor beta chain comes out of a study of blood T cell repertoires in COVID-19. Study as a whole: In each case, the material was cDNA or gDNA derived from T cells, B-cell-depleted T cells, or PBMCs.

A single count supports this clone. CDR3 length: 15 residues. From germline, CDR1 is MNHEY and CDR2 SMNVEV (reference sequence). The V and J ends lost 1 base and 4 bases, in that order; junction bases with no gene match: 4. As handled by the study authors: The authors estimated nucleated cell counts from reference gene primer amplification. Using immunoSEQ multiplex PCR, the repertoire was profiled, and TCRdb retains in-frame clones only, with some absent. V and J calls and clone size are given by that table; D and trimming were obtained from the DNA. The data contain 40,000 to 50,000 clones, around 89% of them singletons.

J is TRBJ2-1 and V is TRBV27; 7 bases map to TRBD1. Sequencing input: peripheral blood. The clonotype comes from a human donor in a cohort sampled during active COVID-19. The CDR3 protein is CASSLWAGGYNEQFF. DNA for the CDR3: TGTGCCAGCAGTTTATGGGCAGGGGGATACAATGAGCAGTTCTTC.